The 28 T cell receptor beta chains in this list originate from one sample, sequenced in a study of CD8 T cells in ankylosing spondylitis. Study-level findings and limits: In ankylosing spondylitis blood, a motif of roughly 8 highly homologous TCR beta variants appeared characteristic.

From the 5' RACE reads, TCRdb called clonotypes with MiXCR, one entry per CDR3 protein. The sample has around 490,000 distinct CDR3 sequences, approximately 5% seen once; the top ten hold around 3.4%. Antigens of these TCRs are unknown. The source material was blood, either unsorted or a sorted T cell fraction (not recorded which). The receptors originated from a male donor with ankylosing spondylitis.

This clonotype was seen a few times. This CDR3 is CATSRVGKGSWGTEAFF. The DNA for the CDR3 is TGTGCCACCAGCAGAGTAGGTAAAGGCTCATGGGGGACTGAAGCTTTCTTT. This chain joins TRBV15 and TRBJ1-1; D might be TRBD1 (5 bases). With 1 base removed from V and 5 bases from J, the gap between germline ends came to 20 bases. CDR1 is LNHNV and CDR2 is YYDKDF in the germline V gene (reference sequence). This CDR3 contains 17 residues.

There are many counts of this clonotype. The rearrangement joins TRBV20-1 to TRBJ2-1; 11 nucleotides line up with TRBD2. The length of the CDR3 is 16 residues. J gave up 1 base and V 6 bases, and 8 bases lay outside the gene matches. CDR1 and CDR2 from the germline V gene are DFQATT and SNEGSKA (reference sequence). Written as DNA, the CDR3 is TGCAGTGCCTTACCGGGACTAGCGGTTTCCTACAATGAGCAGTTCTTC. This sequence encodes CSALPGLAVSYNEQFF.

In its sample, this clonotype was seen many times. CDR3 coding DNA: TGTGCCAGCAGCTTAGACAGGGGTCGGCAGCCCCAGCATTTT. Translation gives CASSLDRGRQPQHF. This chain links TRBV7-6 with TRBJ1-5, with 7 nucleotides matching TRBD1. This CDR3 is built from 14 residues. The trim removed 1 base at V and 7 bases at J, leaving 4 bases unmatched. Germline V gene lookup returns CDR1 SGHVS and CDR2 FNYEAQ.

Ten or more counts support this clonotype. The chain combines TRBV20-1 with TRBJ2-4; D may be TRBD1 (5 bases). Trimming took 3 bases from V and 8 from J, leaving 14 bases between them. The germline CDR1 and CDR2 sequences are DFQATT and SNEGSKA (reference sequence). There are 13 residues in the CDR3. The DNA of the CDR3 is TGCAGTGCTAGGTCCAGGGAACCAGACATTCAGTACTTC. This encodes CSARSREPDIQYF.

This clonotype appeared many times. The V gene is TRBV4-2, the J gene TRBJ2-1, with a possible D match to TRBD2 (5 bases). The V and J ends lost 3 bases and 0 bases respectively, with 18 bases between them. In germline, CDR1 is LGHNA, CDR2 YNFKEQ. The CDR3 contains 18 residues. CDR3: CASSHPGKRRTSYNEQFF. The CDR3 DNA follows: TGTGCCAGCAGCCACCCTGGAAAGCGGAGAACCTCCTACAATGAGCAGTTCTTC.

This clonotype appeared many times. This chain uses TRBV4-3 with TRBJ1-1; perhaps TRBD1 as D (6 bases). This CDR3 is 15 amino acids long. The germline CDR1 and CDR2 sequences are LGHNA and YSLEER. Trimming stripped 1 base from V and 5 bases from J, with 14 bases between. The CDR3 spells CASSQGGGWGTEAFF. The CDR3 DNA reads as TGCGCCAGCAGCCAAGGAGGGGGGTGGGGGACTGAAGCTTTCTTT.

This clonotype has ten or more counts. V and J are TRBV29-1 and TRBJ2-5; no definite D call. Germline loops: CDR1 SQVTM, CDR2 ANQGSEA. The V end lost 0 bases, the J end lost 3 bases, and 14 bases lay between the germline ends. CDR3 length: 15 residues. The CDR3 region is CSVEDLAGPEETQYF. CDR3 bases: TGCAGCGTTGAAGATCTGGCTGGCCCAGAAGAGACCCAGTACTTC.

The rearrangement joins TRBV10-3 to TRBJ2-1; 8 bases line up with TRBD1. This CDR3 is 15 amino acids long. The germline CDR1 and CDR2 sequences are ENHRY and SYGVKD. The junction had 5 bases not matched to a gene; V was cut back by 3 bases and J by 4 bases. CDR3 DNA: TGTGCCATCAGTGACCAGGACAGGGCTTACAATGAGCAGTTCTTC. It encodes CAISDQDRAYNEQFF.

This clonotype was seen many times. The chain uses TRBV4-3 and TRBJ1-2; a weak D match, TRBD1 (6 bases). The CDR3 is 14 residues long. V was shortened by 4 bases and J by 7 bases, with 16 bases between the two germline ends. The germline V gene has CDR1 LGHNA and CDR2 YSLEER. CDR3 loop: CASSREDSWGGYTF. CDR3 in DNA: TGCGCCAGCAGCCGAGAGGACAGCTGGGGTGGCTACACCTTC.

This clonotype was recorded many times. V and J are TRBV7-9 and TRBJ1-1; D is unresolved. CDR1 and CDR2 (germline): SEHNR, FQNEAQ (reference sequence). V was shortened by 4 bases and J by 3 bases, with 6 bases between the two germline ends. This CDR3 spans 12 amino acids. Written as DNA, the CDR3 is TGTGCCAGCAGCTCGTCGGACACTGAAGCTTTCTTT. Its protein is CASSSSDTEAFF.

This clonotype was recorded at least ten times. This rearrangement joins TRBV20-1 to TRBJ1-5, with a possible D match to TRBD1 (5 bases). The V and J ends lost 1 base and 5 bases respectively, with 12 bases between them. CDR1 DFQATT and CDR2 SNEGSKA come from the germline V gene (reference sequence). The CDR3 loop spans 14 amino acids. The CDR3 DNA is TGCAGTGCTAGAGCCTTACAGGAGGATCAGCCCCAGCATTTT. Encoded protein: CSARALQEDQPQHF.

This clonotype was counted ten times or more. V and J are TRBV20-1 and TRBJ1-1; TRBD1 is a possible D gene (5 bases). The CDR3 is 11 residues long. Germline V lookup: CDR1 DFQATT, CDR2 SNEGSKA (reference sequence). This CDR3 is CRPGGVTEAFF. CDR3 nucleotides: TGCAGACCCGGGGGGGTCACTGAAGCTTTCTTT.

This clonotype was seen many times. The rearrangement uses TRBV15 and TRBJ1-5, with D perhaps matching TRBD1 (5 bases). The CDR3 extends over 14 amino acids. In germline, CDR1 is LNHNV, CDR2 YYDKDF (reference sequence). Trimming cost V 4 bases and J 4 bases, with 11 bases left between them. CDR3 DNA: TGTGCCACCAGCATCCGGGACCTTAATCAGCCCCAGCATTTT. It is translated as CATSIRDLNQPQHF.

This clonotype came up a few times. This chain connects TRBV12-3 or TRBV12-4 to TRBJ2-7; a weak D match, TRBD1 (6 bases). The CDR3 contains 14 residues. Trimming cost V 4 bases and J 0 bases, with 10 bases left between them. CDR3 DNA sequence: TGTGCCAGCAGTTCCTACAGGGTCTCCTACGAGCAGTACTTC. Translated: CASSSYRVSYEQYF.

This clonotype was seen ten or more times. The chain recombines TRBV5-1 with TRBJ2-1; D gene unclear. With 0 bases removed from V and 5 bases from J, the gap between germline ends came to 6 bases. Germline V gives CDR1 SGHRS, CDR2 YFSETQ. The CDR3 covers 13 residues. The DNA for the CDR3 is TGCGCCAGCAGCTTGGGGACCAACAATGAGCAGTTCTTC. This codes for CASSLGTNNEQFF.

The V gene is TRBV6-5, the J gene TRBJ1-1, with 9 bases aligning to TRBD1. Germline trimming cut 2 bases from V and 0 bases from J; bases unmatched to any gene: 4. The V gene's germline CDR1 is MNHEY and CDR2 SVGAGI. This CDR3 spans 16 amino acids. The CDR3 sequence is CASSYGTGLMNTEAFF. The CDR3 nucleotides read TGTGCCAGCAGTTACGGGACAGGGCTGATGAACACTGAAGCTTTCTTT.

In this sample, this clonotype turned up many times. This chain links TRBV18 with TRBJ2-7; 7 bases match TRBD2. Germline V lookup: CDR1 KGHSH, CDR2 LQKENI. The V and J ends lost 0 bases and 0 bases, in that order; junction bases with no gene match: 5. The CDR3 spans 16 residues. CDR3 region: CASSPPRPSGSYEQYF. CDR3 sequence (DNA): TGTGCCAGCTCACCACCGCGACCTAGCGGCTCCTACGAGCAGTACTTC.

Ten or more counts support this clonotype. The rearrangement uses TRBV7-3 and TRBJ2-7; D is possibly TRBD2 (5 bases). The CDR3 spans 16 residues. Germline V gene sequence: CDR1 SGHTA, CDR2 FQGTGA. V was cut by 5 bases and J by 2 bases, with 19 bases left in between. CDR3 DNA sequence: TGTGCCAGCAGCCTACAAGGTGGGAGAGGAGCCTACGAGCAGTACTTC. Translating gives CASSLQGGRGAYEQYF.

This clonotype showed up many times. This rearrangement joins TRBV5-1 to TRBJ2-1; 7 positions match TRBD2. This CDR3 spans 15 amino acids. With 0 bases clipped from V and 6 bases from J, the junction kept 6 bases outside the gene matches. From germline, CDR1 is SGHRS and CDR2 YFSETQ. This chain's CDR3 is CASSLAVAGSNEQFF. Written as DNA, the CDR3 is TGCGCCAGCAGCTTGGCGGTAGCGGGTAGCAATGAGCAGTTCTTC.

This clonotype was counted ten times or more. CDR3 nucleotides: TGTGCCAGCAGCTTAAGGGCTCTCGGGAACACCGGGGAGCTGTTTTTT. It specifies CASSLRALGNTGELFF. This chain links TRBV7-3 with TRBJ2-2; D not certain. Germline V CDR1 and CDR2: SGHTA, FQGTGA. The ends were cut back, 1 base at V and 1 base at J, with 10 bases in the middle. CDR3 length equals 16 residues. Full variable domain (rest looked up from reference TRBV7-3 and TRBJ2-2): GAGVSQTPSNKVTEKGKYVELRCDPISGHTALYWYRQSLGQGPEFLIYFQGTGAADDSGLPNDRFFAVRPEGSVSTLKIQRTERGDSAVYLCASSLRALGNTGELFFGEGSRLTVL.

J is TRBJ2-7 and V is TRBV20-1; D is possibly TRBD1 (6 bases). The CDR3 covers 14 residues. The V gene lost 3 bases and the J gene lost 2 bases, with 14 bases spanning the gap. Germline V gene lookup returns CDR1 DFQATT and CDR2 SNEGSKA (reference sequence). Written as DNA, the CDR3 is TGCAGTGCTAGTCGGGACACCGTAGCCTACGAGCAGTACTTC. Translating gives CSASRDTVAYEQYF.

This clonotype was seen repeatedly, ten times or more. This chain uses TRBV6-1 with TRBJ1-5, with D unresolved. Trimming removed 5 bases from V and 7 bases from J, with 12 bases in between. CDR3 length: 13 amino acids. CDR1 is MNHNS, CDR2 SASEGT, per germline. The CDR3 DNA reads TGTGCCAGCAGTCCGGTGGTGCGACAGCCCCAGCATTTT. It specifies CASSPVVRQPQHF.

This clonotype was recorded at least ten times. The chain uses TRBV25-1 and TRBJ2-1, with 7 bases lining up with TRBD2. Trimming removed 4 bases from V and 4 bases from J; junction bases left unmatched: 7. The CDR3 consists of 15 residues. Germline-derived CDR1 and CDR2 are MGHDK and SYGVNS. For the CDR3, the DNA is TGTGCCAGCAGTGCGGGGCGGGAGTTTTACAATGAGCAGTTCTTC. Its protein product is CASSAGREFYNEQFF.

Ten or more counts support this clonotype. The rearrangement uses TRBV10-3 and TRBJ2-5; 8 positions agree with TRBD1. CDR3 length equals 13 residues. In germline, CDR1 is ENHRY, CDR2 SYGVKD. V dropped 5 bases and J dropped 5; count of bases not matched to a gene: 4. CDR3 bases: TGTGCCATCAGTTCAGGGGGCTTGGAGACCCAGTACTTC. It yields the protein CAISSGGLETQYF.

This clonotype was seen many times. The chain combines TRBV6-1 with TRBJ1-2, with D unresolved. From germline, CDR1 is MNHNS and CDR2 SASEGT. The germline V and J ends were trimmed by 1 base and 5 bases, with 14 bases remaining between them. The CDR3 contains 15 residues. The CDR3, as DNA: TGTGCCAGCAGTGAAGGGAGGACGGTTATATATGGCTACACCTTC. Its translation is CASSEGRTVIYGYTF.

This clonotype came up a few times. The chain combines TRBV5-6 with TRBJ2-1; 9 bases map to TRBD2. This CDR3 region has 14 residues. In germline, CDR1 is SGHDT, CDR2 YYEEEE. Trimming took 7 bases from V and 3 from J; bases not matched to a gene: 5. The CDR3 loop reads CASLRGGRYNEQFF. The CDR3 region has the DNA TGTGCCAGCCTGCGGGGGGGCCGCTACAATGAGCAGTTCTTC.

This clonotype was seen ten or more times. This chain uses TRBV24-1 with TRBJ1-4, with TRBD1 identical over 10 bases. With V trimmed by 3 bases and J by 10 bases, 4 bases remained unmatched. The CDR3 is 14 residues long. The germline gives CDR1 KGHDR, CDR2 SFDVKD. The CDR3 here is CATSDGDRGGKLFF. The CDR3 nucleotides are TGTGCCACCAGTGATGGGGACAGGGGAGGAAAACTGTTTTTT.

In its sample, this clonotype was seen many times. The chain joins TRBV29-1 to TRBJ2-4; D not resolved. This CDR3 is built from 12 residues. Per germline, CDR1 SQVTM and CDR2 ANQGSEA. Trimming took off 5 bases at V and 7 bases at J, with 12 bases between the two ends. The DNA of the CDR3 is TGCAGCGTTCTATCAGATGCGAACATTCAGTACTTC. Translated, it gives CSVLSDANIQYF. Combining the CDR3 with reference TRBV29-1 and TRBJ2-4 gives the whole variable domain SAVISQKPSRDICQRGTSLTIQCQVDSQVTMMFWYRQQPGQSLTLIATANQGSEATYESGFVIDKFPISRPNLTFSTLTVSNMSPEDSSIYLCSVLSDANIQYFGAGTRLSVL.